These 27 T cell receptor beta chains originate from one sample sequenced in a study of cytomegalovirus exposure and HLA in healthy donors. The PCR made use of 60 Vbeta and 13 Jbeta primers. TCRdb's table, derived via immunoSEQ multiplex PCR, lists solely in-frame clones and lacks some. In the table there are fewer than 350,000 clones, about 90% of which are singletons. The sample comprised PBMCs. The receptors originated from a woman younger than 35 in good health and CMV-seronegative.

The chain links TRBV29-1 to TRBJ2-7; 8 bases are shared with TRBD1. Germline assignment: CDR1 SQVTM and CDR2 ANQGSEA. CDR3 size: 13 residues. The junction had 6 bases not matched to a gene; V was cut back by 6 bases and J by 2 bases. The CDR3: CSVARQGTYEQYF. The CDR3, as DNA: TGCAGCGTCGCACGACAGGGGACCTACGAGCAGTACTTC.

The chain uses TRBV2 and TRBJ1-1, with 8 bases aligning to TRBD1. Germline V gene lookup returns CDR1 SNHLY and CDR2 FYNNEI. The CDR3 is 15 residues long. Trimming cost V 5 bases and J 6 bases; bases outside gene matches: 11. Written as DNA, the CDR3 is TGTGCCAGCAGTCTAGGACAGGGCGGAATGGCTGAAGCTTTCTTT. It yields the protein CASSLGQGGMAEAFF. The entire variable domain, with the rest obtained from reference TRBV2 and TRBJ1-1, is as follows: EPEVTQTPSHQVTQMGQEVILRCVPISNHLYFYWYRQILGQKVEFLVSFYNNEISEKSEIFDDQFSVERPDGSNFTLKIRSTKLEDSAMYFCASSLGQGGMAEAFFGQGTRLTVV.

The chain couples TRBV5-1 to TRBJ1-1; possibly TRBD1 for D (5 bases). Deletions cut 3 bases from V and 0 bases from J, with 12 bases between. This CDR3 spans 15 amino acids. Germline assignment: CDR1 SGHRS and CDR2 YFSETQ. Here the CDR3 reads CASSSDRPLNTEAFF. The CDR3 DNA is TGCGCCAGCAGCTCCGACAGACCCCTGAACACTGAAGCTTTCTTT.

The rearrangement links TRBV9 to TRBJ1-2, with 12 bases that match TRBD1. This CDR3 comprises 15 residues. With V trimmed by 3 bases and J by 6 bases, 6 bases remained unmatched. Germline CDR1 SGDLS, CDR2 YYNGEE. CDR3 coding DNA: TGTGCCAGCAGCGCGCGGGGACAGGGGGCGCATGGCTACACCTTC. This translates into CASSARGQGAHGYTF.

About this clone itself: At one boundary the junction diverges from the germline segment, which might be a read error. The rearrangement joins TRBV29-1 to TRBJ1-2, with D possibly being TRBD1 (5 bases). There are 11 residues in the CDR3. Germline V gene lookup returns CDR1 SQVTM and CDR2 ANQGSEA. This chain's CDR3 is CSVESEGAGGF. CDR3 in DNA: TGCAGCGTTGAAAGTGAAGGGGCCGGGGGCTTC.

The rearrangement joins TRBV6-5 to TRBJ1-2; no clear D. V was shortened by 0 bases and J by 5 bases, with 13 bases between the two germline ends. This CDR3 comprises 15 residues. Germline values: CDR1 MNHEY, CDR2 SVGAGI. CDR3 DNA: TGTGCCAGCAGTTACTCGGTCACGGGGATGTATGGCTACACCTTC. As protein: CASSYSVTGMYGYTF.

This chain uses TRBV5-1 with TRBJ2-5, with D unclear. Germline V gives CDR1 SGHRS, CDR2 YFSETQ. The CDR3 covers 14 residues. Deletions cut 5 bases from V and 2 bases from J, with 13 bases between. The DNA for the CDR3 is TGCGCCAGCAGTCTGAGTCGGTCACAAGAGACCCAGTACTTC. Translation: CASSLSRSQETQYF.

This rearrangement joins TRBV6-5 to TRBJ2-7; 7 bases are a match to TRBD1. Germline CDR1 is MNHEY and CDR2 is SVGAGI. CDR3 length: 15 amino acids. Trimming took 4 bases from V and 0 from J; bases not matched to a gene: 6. CDR3 nucleotide sequence: TGTGCCAGCAGTTCAACAGGGGCGCTCTCCTACGAGCAGTACTTC. Its protein product is CASSSTGALSYEQYF.

The chain employs TRBV11-2 and TRBJ1-6; D is uncertain. Germline assignment: CDR1 SGHAT and CDR2 FQNNGV. V lost 0 bases to trimming and J lost 9 bases, with 9 bases between them. This CDR3 region has 14 residues. CDR3 nucleotides: TGTGCCAGCAGCTTAGACAGTACCCTTTCACCCCTCCACTTT. Its translation is CASSLDSTLSPLHF.

V gene TRBV14 combines with J gene TRBJ1-1; TRBD1 agrees at 10 bases. This CDR3 is built from 17 residues. The germline V gene encodes CDR1 SGHDN and CDR2 FVKESK. Trimming took 5 bases from V and 3 from J; bases not matched to a gene: 12. CDR3 loop: CASSSRWGQGQDTEAFF. DNA of the CDR3: TGTGCCAGCAGCTCTCGCTGGGGACAGGGGCAGGACACTGAAGCTTTCTTT. Full variable domain (missing parts from reference TRBV14 and TRBJ1-1): EAGVTQFPSHSVIEKGQTVTLRCDPISGHDNLYWYRRVMGKEIKFLLHFVKESKQDESGMPNNRFLAERTGGTYSTLKVQPAELEDSGVYFCASSSRWGQGQDTEAFFGQGTRLTVV.

This chain links TRBV2 with TRBJ2-3, with 8 bases that match TRBD2. The J segment lost 5 bases and the V segment lost 2 bases, leaving 9 bases of the junction unmatched. Germline CDR1 SNHLY, CDR2 FYNNEI. This CDR3 is built from 16 residues. Here the CDR3 reads CASSETAGGVVDTQYF. In DNA, the CDR3 is TGTGCCAGCAGTGAAACGGCGGGGGGAGTCGTAGATACGCAGTATTTT.

This clone appeared a single time. The chain uses TRBV5-1 and TRBJ1-6; perhaps TRBD1 as D (5 bases). Trimming stripped 4 bases from V and 10 bases from J, with 9 bases between. CDR3 length: 12 amino acids. Per the germline V gene, CDR1 is SGHRS and CDR2 is YFSETQ. The CDR3 region is CASSGGESPLHF. CDR3 DNA: TGCGCCAGCAGCGGGGGGGAATCACCCCTCCACTTT.

The chain couples TRBV7-6 to TRBJ2-5; 7 bases align to TRBD1. The J call is in doubt because the DNA end fits TRBJ2-7 better. This CDR3 is built from 15 residues. From germline, CDR1 is SGHVS and CDR2 FNYEAQ. The CDR3 loop reads CASSSTGPSSYEQYF. CDR3 sequence (DNA): TGTGCCAGCAGTTCGACAGGGCCGAGCTCCTACGAGCAGTACTTC.

This chain uses TRBV7-3 with TRBJ2-1; 8 bases line up with TRBD2. Germline V gives CDR1 SGHTA, CDR2 FQGTGA. J gave up 9 bases and V 4 bases, and 5 bases lay outside the gene matches. CDR3 size: 13 residues. The CDR3 DNA reads as TGTGCCAGCAGCTGGGCCGGGACTAGTGAGCAGTTCTTC. It specifies CASSWAGTSEQFF.

The chain combines TRBV6-5 with TRBJ2-3, with TRBD2 matching over 13 bases. Germline V CDR1 and CDR2: MNHEY, SVGAGI. The CDR3 has 15 residues. V gave up 6 bases and J gave up 3 bases; unmatched junction bases: 3. The DNA of the CDR3 is TGTGCCAGCAGGCGACTAGCGGGGGGAACAGATACGCAGTATTTT. Its protein product is CASRRLAGGTDTQYF.

Details on this clone: In this CDR3 the conserved last residue, phenylalanine or tryptophan, is missing, so a read error is likely. The limits of the CDR3 on the DNA are not certain, so only TCRdb's listed CDR3 is given. The V gene is TRBV27, the J gene TRBJ1-1; the table names TRBD1, a call not compared with the DNA. 13 amino acids form the CDR3, both terminal residues included. Germline V gene sequence: CDR1 MNHEY, CDR2 SMNVEV (reference sequence). The CDR3 region is CASSSGQKGRSVL.

The chain is built from TRBV7-9 and TRBJ2-7, with TRBD2 as a possible D gene (6 bases). The CDR3 sequence is 15 residues long. Germline V CDR1 and CDR2: SEHNR, FQNEAQ (reference sequence). Trimming pared 3 bases from V and 3 bases from J, leaving 15 bases between. CDR3 protein: CASSFPPQGGYEQYF. CDR3 nucleotide sequence: TGTGCCAGCAGCTTTCCCCCCCAGGGAGGCTACGAGCAGTACTTC.

The chain combines TRBV6-5 with TRBJ2-4, with a possible D match to TRBD1 (5 bases). Trimming cost V 4 bases and J 2 bases, with 12 bases left between them. Germline V gene data show CDR1 as MNHEY and CDR2 as SVGAGI. This CDR3 has 15 amino acids. The CDR3 nucleotides are TGTGCCAGCAGTTCTCAGGGCGGATCCAAAAACATTCAGTACTTC. Residues: CASSSQGGSKNIQYF.

This rearrangement joins TRBV5-1 to TRBJ2-3; D is ambiguous. Germline assignment: CDR1 SGHRS and CDR2 YFSETQ. V was pared by 1 base and J by 2 bases, with 8 bases between. This CDR3 spans 14 amino acids. The CDR3 sequence is CASSLTRFTDTQYF. The CDR3 bases are TGCGCCAGCAGCTTGACCAGATTCACAGATACGCAGTATTTT.

The J gene is TRBJ2-7, the V gene TRBV13; D possibly corresponds to TRBD2 (6 bases). CDR3 length: 18 amino acids. Trimming removed 5 bases at V and 4 bases at J, with 27 bases between. From germline, CDR1 is PRHDT and CDR2 FYEKMQ (reference sequence). CDR3: CASSPGDIRVSRGYEQYF. For the CDR3, the DNA is TGTGCCAGCAGCCCTGGAGATATCAGGGTCTCCCGGGGGTACGAGCAGTACTTC. Using reference TRBV13 and TRBJ2-7 for the parts outside the CDR3, the full variable domain is AAGVIQSPRHLIKEKRETATLKCYPIPRHDTVYWYQQGPGQDPQFLISFYEKMQSDKGSIPDRFSAQQFSDYHSELNMSSLELGDSALYFCASSPGDIRVSRGYEQYFGPGTRLTVT.

This chain links TRBV19 with TRBJ1-2; 7 positions match TRBD1. Losses at the gene ends were 1 base for V and 2 bases for J; bases not matched to a gene: 1. CDR3 size: 14 residues. Germline V gives CDR1 LNHDA, CDR2 SQIVND (reference sequence). CDR3 in amino acids: CASSIGGQNYGYTF. The CDR3, as DNA: TGTGCCAGTAGTATAGGGGGACAGAACTATGGCTACACCTTC.

This clone was seen a few times. The chain is built from TRBV6-4 and TRBJ2-7, with D perhaps matching TRBD2 (5 bases). The CDR3 extends over 11 amino acids. V lost 10 bases to trimming and J lost 4 bases, with 11 bases between them. CDR1 is MRHNA, CDR2 SNTAGT, per germline. The CDR3 DNA sequence: TGTGCCACCCGGACTGGATACGAGCAGTACTTC. It yields the protein CATRTGYEQYF.

This CDR3 reads CASSESVETQYF. DNA for the CDR3: TGTGCCAGCAGTGAATCGGTGGAGACCCAGTACTTC. The chain carries TRBV2 and TRBJ2-5; D gene uncertain. Germline V gene data show CDR1 as SNHLY and CDR2 as FYNNEI. The CDR3 contains 12 residues. Trimming shortened V by 2 bases and J by 5 bases, and 6 bases separated the two germline ends.

This sequence joins TRBV30 and TRBJ2-1; possibly TRBD2 for D (7 bases). The CDR3 runs to 13 residues. Trimming stripped 2 bases from V and 9 bases from J, with 14 bases between. From germline, CDR1 is GTSNPN and CDR2 SVGIG (reference sequence). Here the CDR3 reads CAWSLTGRGEQFF. In nucleotides, the CDR3 is TGTGCCTGGAGTTTAACAGGGAGGGGTGAGCAGTTCTTC.

The J gene is TRBJ2-5, the V gene TRBV5-1, with D possibly being TRBD2 (7 bases). CDR3 length: 17 residues. Germline assignment: CDR1 SGHRS and CDR2 YFSETQ. The V gene lost 0 bases and the J gene lost 5 bases, with 20 bases spanning the gap. The CDR3 DNA reads as TGCGCCAGCAGCTTGGAGATTAGGGGGGGGGCCGTGGAGACCCAGTACTTC. It is translated as CASSLEIRGGAVETQYF.

The chain joins TRBV27 to TRBJ2-7, with a weak D call TRBD1 (5 bases). The V end lost 6 bases, the J end lost 4 bases, and 7 bases lay between the germline ends. This CDR3 has 11 residues. Germline V CDR1 and CDR2: MNHEY, SMNVEV (reference sequence). The CDR3 nucleotides read TGTGCCAGCAGCCAGGGTTACGAGCAGTACTTC. It translates to CASSQGYEQYF.

The V call is TRBV5-6, the J call TRBJ2-2; 9 nucleotides agree with TRBD1. V gave up 1 base and J gave up 7 bases; unmatched junction bases: 8. CDR1 SGHDT and CDR2 YYEEEE come from the germline V gene. This CDR3 is built from 16 residues. The CDR3 is CASSLPGQGSYGELFF. DNA for the CDR3: TGTGCCAGCAGCTTGCCGGGACAGGGATCCTACGGGGAGCTGTTTTTT.